This is a list of T cell receptor beta chains from one sample in a study of T-cell memory formation after mild COVID-19. One entry per CDR3 protein results from TCRdb running MiXCR on the 5' RACE reads. The top ten hold about 1.9% of the sample, which has 120,000 to 150,000 distinct CDR3 sequences, 6% seen once. Sequenced input: PBMCs or a T cell subset sorted from them (not recorded which). These receptor sequences come from an adult woman who had mild COVID-19 (a few samples of this study predate the infection). Cell type and time point are not known. CDR3s include the opening cysteine and the closing phenylalanine or tryptophan. The D gene is left open where the match is weak. Rows may omit the clone size; those that give it use once, few, many or a size class.

TRBV10-3	-	-	TRBJ2-7	TGTGCCATCAGTGACGTCTACGAGCAGTACTTC	CAISDVYEQYF
TRBV27	few	-	TRBJ2-7	TGTGCCAGCAGTCCCCAGGGACTCCGAGCGGGTGAGCAGTACTTC	CASSPQGLRAGEQYF
TRBV5-1	many	-	TRBJ1-5	TGCGCCAGCAGCTTGGCCAGTGATCAGCCCCAGCATTTT	CASSLASDQPQHF
TRBV11-3	-	-	TRBJ2-1	TGTGCCAGCAGCCTTCGTGGGGCTAACTTCTACAATGAGCAGTTCTTC	CASSLRGANFYNEQFF
TRBV15	few	-	TRBJ1-6	TGTGCCACCAGCCTCCTTAGGGATTCACCCCTCCACTTT	CATSLLRDSPLHF
TRBV5-1	-	-	TRBJ2-1	TGCGCCAGCAGCTTGGAAGGCGGGCGTTATAATGAGCAGTTCTTC	CASSLEGGRYNEQFF
TRBV27	-	TRBD1	TRBJ2-7	TGTGCCAGCAGTTCTTACAGGGGGCCAGGGGAGCAGTACTTC	CASSSYRGPGEQYF
TRBV2	-	TRBD2	TRBJ2-5	TGTGCCAGCCCGGGACTAGCGGGGGTGAGCGGGGAGACCCAGTACTTC	CASPGLAGVSGETQYF
TRBV27	-	-	TRBJ1-2	TGTGCCAGCAGTTTAAGTCCGGTTAACTATGGCTACACCTTC	CASSLSPVNYGYTF
TRBV6-5	-	-	TRBJ1-2	TGTGCCAGCAGTTACTTAACCAGTGGAAACTATGGCTACACCTTC	CASSYLTSGNYGYTF
TRBV7-6	few	-	TRBJ2-3	TGTGCCAGCACCCTATTCTACACAGATACGCAGTATTTT	CASTLFYTDTQYF
TRBV12-3/TRBV12-4	many	TRBD2	TRBJ2-1	TGTGCCAGCAGTTTGGGGCTTAGCGGGTACAATGAGCAGTTCTTC	CASSLGLSGYNEQFF
TRBV18	many	-	TRBJ2-6	TGTGCCAGCTCACCACCGTCAGGCCCTCCTGGGGCCAACGTCCTGACTTTC	CASSPPSGPPGANVLTF
TRBV24-1	-	-	TRBJ2-2	TGTGCCACCAGTGAGTCGCAGGGTCGTACCGGGGAGCTGTTTTTT	CATSESQGRTGELFF
TRBV12-3/TRBV12-4	-	TRBD1	TRBJ2-6	TGTGCCAGCAGCCCTGACAGGGTTCTAACTGGGGCCAACGTCCTGACTTTC	CASSPDRVLTGANVLTF
TRBV20-1	many	TRBD1	TRBJ2-7	TGCAGTGTACGCAGGGGGCGGTACGAGCAGTACTTC	CSVRRGRYEQYF
TRBV9	-	-	TRBJ1-2	TGTGCCAGCAGCGCCTCCCCCCAGGGGCAGGGTTCGTACACCTTC	CASSASPQGQGSYTF
TRBV7-2	few	-	TRBJ1-1	TGTGCCAGCAGCTTAATGGCGGGCTACCGGGCTGAAGCTTTCTTT	CASSLMAGYRAEAFF
TRBV5-1	few	-	TRBJ2-2	TGCGCCAGCAGCTTGGTCAGCACCGGGGAGCTGTTTTTT	CASSLVSTGELFF
TRBV24-1	-	TRBD1	TRBJ1-2	TGTGCCACCAGTGGCCTGACAGGGGTGAACTATGGCTACACCTTC	CATSGLTGVNYGYTF
TRBV15	many	-	TRBJ1-5	TGTGCCACCAGCAAACGGACAGTTAGCAATCAGCCCCAGCATTTT	CATSKRTVSNQPQHF
TRBV24-1	many	-	TRBJ2-1	TGTGCCACCGCGACAGGCCTATCTGTTAAGCAGTTCTTC	CATATGLSVKQFF
TRBV20-1	many	-	TRBJ2-5	TGCAGTGCGTGGTATAGGGGATCGGGGACCCAGTACTTC	CSAWYRGSGTQYF
TRBV5-1	many	-	TRBJ2-5	TGCGCCAGCAGCTTCGCCAGGGACGTCGAGACCCAGTACTTC	CASSFARDVETQYF
TRBV3-1	few	TRBD2	TRBJ2-5	TGTGCCAGCAGACAGGAAAGGCTAGCGGTACAAGAGACCCAGTACTTC	CASRQERLAVQETQYF
TRBV10-3	few	-	TRBJ1-1	TGTGCCATCAGCCCAGGGACCTCGAACACTGAAGCTTTCTTT	CAISPGTSNTEAFF
TRBV6-5	many	-	TRBJ2-3	TGTGCCAGCAGTTACGGGCCAACTTGGAGCACAGATACGCAGTATTTT	CASSYGPTWSTDTQYF
TRBV9	few	-	TRBJ1-6	TGTGCCAGCAGCTCACAGGACGGAAATTCACCCCTCCACTTT	CASSSQDGNSPLHF
TRBV12-5	-	-	TRBJ2-7	TGTGCTAGTGGTTCGGGATACGAGCAGTACTTC	CASGSGYEQYF
TRBV15	many	-	TRBJ1-5	TGTGCCACCAGCAGAGATCCCAGACAGGGCAATCAGCCCCAGCATTTT	CATSRDPRQGNQPQHF
TRBV7-9	many	-	TRBJ1-6	TGTGCCAGCAGGCCCCGAGGGGCGTTGGATTCACCCCTCCACTTT	CASRPRGALDSPLHF
TRBV5-1	many	-	TRBJ2-1	TGCGCCAGCAGCGTAGAGTCCTACAATGAGCAGTTCTTC	CASSVESYNEQFF
TRBV7-6	many	TRBD2	TRBJ2-1	TGTGCCAGCAGCTTGAGTACTAGCGGGGGGACGAGGAATGAGCAGTTCTTC	CASSLSTSGGTRNEQFF
TRBV6-5	few	-	TRBJ1-5	TGTGCCAGCAGTGAGAGGGACGGAGAAAATCAGCCCCAGCATTTT	CASSERDGENQPQHF
TRBV20-1	-	-	TRBJ1-2	TGCAGTGCTAGAGCGGGGGGGTATCCTTCCTATGGCTACACCTTC	CSARAGGYPSYGYTF
TRBV12-3/TRBV12-4	few	TRBD1	TRBJ1-1	TGTGCCAGCAGTCCGCCAGGGGGGACTGAAGCTTTCTTT	CASSPPGGTEAFF
TRBV11-2	-	TRBD1	TRBJ2-2	TGTGCCAGCAGCTTCTTGGGACAGGGGATCGGCACCGGGGAGCTGTTTTTT	CASSFLGQGIGTGELFF
TRBV6-5	-	TRBD1	TRBJ1-4	TGTGCCAGCAGACAGGGACAGGGCGGTCTGTTTTTT	CASRQGQGGLFF
TRBV7-6	few	TRBD1	TRBJ2-2	TGTGCCAGCAGCTTAGAGACAGGGGGCCAGAACACCGGGGAGCTGTTTTTT	CASSLETGGQNTGELFF
TRBV9	few	TRBD2	TRBJ2-2	TGTGCCAGCAGCCCCGGGGGGGCCTCCGGGGAGCTGTTTTTT	CASSPGGASGELFF
TRBV7-2	many	-	TRBJ2-2	TGTGCCAGCAGCTTACGGCAGTCCACCGGGGAGCTGTTTTTT	CASSLRQSTGELFF
TRBV12-3/TRBV12-4	-	-	TRBJ1-4	TGTGCCAGCAGTAACTCCGGGACCTTCGATGAAAAACTGTTTTTT	CASSNSGTFDEKLFF
TRBV6-5	-	TRBD1	TRBJ2-7	TGTGCCAGCAGTTACGGGGACAGTTCCTACGAGCAGTACTTC	CASSYGDSSYEQYF
TRBV6-1	many	TRBD1	TRBJ2-7	TGTGCCAGCAGCGAACGGGACAGTCTGTACGAGCAGTACTTC	CASSERDSLYEQYF
TRBV20-1	few	-	TRBJ1-5	TGCAGTGCTAGCCCGACAGGTCGTCAGCCCCAGCATTTT	CSASPTGRQPQHF
TRBV5-1	many	-	TRBJ1-6	TGCGCCAGCAGCTGGGCGGACGATTCACCCCTCCACTTT	CASSWADDSPLHF
TRBV20-1	many	-	TRBJ2-2	TGCAGTGCTAGAGATTCCGGGGCCGGGGAGCTGTTTTTT	CSARDSGAGELFF
TRBV2	-	TRBD1	TRBJ2-7	TGTGCCAGCAGCGTGGAAACAGGGGGCGTAGGCGAGCAGTACTTC	CASSVETGGVGEQYF
TRBV5-5	-	-	TRBJ2-3	TGTGCCAGCAGCTTGGCGCTGCCCGGGAATGCGGATACGCAGTATTTT	CASSLALPGNADTQYF
TRBV5-1	-	TRBD1	TRBJ1-3	TGCGCCAGCAGCGAGGACAGGGCCGGAAACACCATATATTTT	CASSEDRAGNTIYF
TRBV7-2	few	-	TRBJ1-6	TGTGCCAGCAGCTTCCCGGGTTCACCCCTCCACTTT	CASSFPGSPLHF
TRBV7-6	many	-	TRBJ2-3	TGTGCCAGCAGCGGGGTCTTCGGAGGCACAGATACGCAGTATTTT	CASSGVFGGTDTQYF
TRBV15	many	-	TRBJ1-2	TGTGCCACCAGCAGTGCCGTGACAACATGGGACTATGGCTACACCTTC	CATSSAVTTWDYGYTF
TRBV12-3/TRBV12-4	many	-	TRBJ1-5	TGTGCCAGCAGTTCTAGCAGGGGAGGGCAGCCCCAGCATTTT	CASSSSRGGQPQHF
TRBV7-2	many	TRBD1	TRBJ2-1	TGTGCCAGCAGCTGGGACAGGGGCAACAATGAGCAGTTCTTC	CASSWDRGNNEQFF